Detailed here is one T cell receptor (beta chain). Its antigen is unknown. The entry originates in a study of vaccination and CD4 T cells after COVID-19. Looking at the study overall: Drawing of post-COVID samples took place a median roughly 95 days after diagnosis (range 35 to 161). The interval from dose two to post-vaccine sampling had a median of roughly 72 days, and it ranged from 14 to 241.

The CDR3 loop spans 15 amino acids. V lost 0 bases, J lost 6 bases, and 10 bases stayed unmatched. The V gene's germline CDR1 is DFQATT and CDR2 SNEGSKA (reference sequence). TCRdb itself ran the PCR reads through MiXCR, one entry per CDR3 protein. The sample gives some 18,000 distinct CDR3 sequences, 55% to 65% of which show up once; 1% is in the top ten. General study findings and limits: Convalescent patients saw a median roughly 85% of their reactive clones show up only after vaccination.

This sequence was found in a human donor who had recovered from COVID-19. The rearrangement uses TRBV20-1 and TRBJ2-7; 8 bases align to TRBD1. The sequenced sample was CD4+ T cells from blood, obtained before SARS-CoV-2 vaccination. In DNA, the CDR3 is TGCAGTGCTAGAGATATTCAGGGGGCGCGGGGCGAGCAGTACTTC. It codes for CSARDIQGARGEQYF.